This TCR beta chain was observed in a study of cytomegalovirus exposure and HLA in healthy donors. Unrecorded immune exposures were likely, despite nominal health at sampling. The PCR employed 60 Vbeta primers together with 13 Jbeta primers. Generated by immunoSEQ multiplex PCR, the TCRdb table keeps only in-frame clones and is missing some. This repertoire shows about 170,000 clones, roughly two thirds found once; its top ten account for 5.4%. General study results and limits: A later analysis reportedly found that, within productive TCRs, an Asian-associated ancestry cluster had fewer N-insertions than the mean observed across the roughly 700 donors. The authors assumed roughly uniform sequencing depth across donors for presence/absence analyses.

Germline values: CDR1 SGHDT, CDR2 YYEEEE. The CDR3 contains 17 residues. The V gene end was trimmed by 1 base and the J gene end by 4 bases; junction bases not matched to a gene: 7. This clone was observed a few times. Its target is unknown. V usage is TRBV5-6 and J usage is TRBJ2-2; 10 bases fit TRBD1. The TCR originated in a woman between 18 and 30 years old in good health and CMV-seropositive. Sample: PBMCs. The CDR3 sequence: CASSLRRRQGATGELFF. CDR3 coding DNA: TGTGCCAGCAGCTTGAGGCGGAGACAGGGGGCCACCGGGGAGCTGTTTTTT.